This T cell receptor (beta chain) was obtained from a study of blood T cell repertoires in COVID-19. Across the study: Material from acute and convalescent COVID-19 was sourced from the United States, Italy and Spain.

This CDR3 contains 17 residues. The V gene's germline CDR1 is WNHNN and CDR2 SYGVQD (reference sequence). The junction had 13 bases not matched to a gene; V was cut back by 3 bases and J by 6 bases. Only one count was recorded for this clone. TCRdb keeps only in-frame clones here, not all; method: immunoSEQ multiplex PCR. The sample lists roughly 150,000 clones, 88% seen once, with approximately 2.1% in the top ten. The receptor's source is a man aged 50-60 years who had recovered from COVID-19. The chain combines TRBV10-1 with TRBJ2-2, with TRBD2 matching over 7 bases. The material sequenced was peripheral blood. CDR3: CASSDFGGERGSGELFF. For the CDR3, the DNA is TGCGCCAGCAGTGATTTCGGAGGCGAGCGGGGATCCGGGGAGCTGTTTTTT.